These 8 T cell receptor beta chains came from one sample sequenced in a study of beta chain features in type 1 diabetes. Expressed TCRB transcripts were sequenced because the isolated RNA had all been reverse transcribed beforehand. Profiled with immunoSEQ multiplex PCR; TCRdb holds only in-frame clones, not every one. The sample contains roughly 140,000 clones, roughly 11% of which appear only once. Sequences were obtained from central memory CD4+ T cells from blood. The receptors were sampled from a man aged 18 to 35 in good health.

This clone has just a few counts. V is TRBV6-5 and J is TRBJ2-7, with D perhaps matching TRBD1 (7 bases). V shed 6 bases and J shed 5 bases, with 11 bases lying between them. Germline CDR1 MNHEY, CDR2 SVGAGI. The CDR3 has 12 residues. The CDR3: CASSSRGDEQYF. Here the CDR3 DNA reads TGTGCCAGCAGCAGCAGGGGGGACGAGCAGTACTTC.

This clone showed up just a few times. The chain joins TRBV11-2 to TRBJ1-5, with D perhaps TRBD1 (5 bases). Germline assignment: CDR1 SGHAT and CDR2 FQNNGV. V was shortened by 5 bases and J by 9 bases, with 20 bases between the two germline ends. The CDR3 is made up of 15 amino acids. The CDR3 loop is CASSPGGQGNWPQHF. The CDR3 DNA reads as TGTGCCAGCAGCCCGGGAGGGCAGGGAAATTGGCCCCAGCATTTT.

This clone was counted at least ten times. The CDR3 DNA follows: TGTGCCAGCTCACCATCTCGACAGGGGCAGGAAAAACTGTTTTTT. It codes for CASSPSRQGQEKLFF. V usage is TRBV18 and J usage is TRBJ1-4; 8 positions match TRBD1. With V trimmed by 2 bases and J by 8 bases, 7 bases remained unmatched. This CDR3 contains 15 residues. Germline loops: CDR1 KGHSH, CDR2 LQKENI.

This clone turned up a few times. The rearrangement joins TRBV6-5 to TRBJ1-2; D is uncertain. The CDR3 is 14 residues long. CDR1 is MNHEY, CDR2 SVGAGI, per germline. Between the trimmed V and J ends, which lost 6 bases and 4 bases, there was a span of 15 bases. CDR3 protein: CASSPELVSYGYTF. The DNA of the CDR3 is TGTGCCAGCAGCCCAGAGTTGGTTAGCTATGGCTACACCTTC.

This clone was counted a few times. The chain is built from TRBV7-3 and TRBJ2-2; no firm D call. The CDR3 spans 16 residues. Between the trimmed V and J ends, which lost 4 bases and 1 base, there was a span of 13 bases. Germline V gives CDR1 SGHTA, CDR2 FQGTGA. CDR3 amino acids: CASSSSGSRNTGELFF. CDR3 bases: TGTGCCAGCAGCTCCTCAGGTAGCCGGAACACCGGGGAGCTGTTTTTT. Filled out from reference TRBV7-3 and TRBJ2-2, the complete variable domain reads GAGVSQTPSNKVTEKGKYVELRCDPISGHTALYWYRQSLGQGPEFLIYFQGTGAADDSGLPNDRFFAVRPEGSVSTLKIQRTERGDSAVYLCASSSSGSRNTGELFFGEGSRLTVL.

This clone was observed many times. The genes are TRBV5-1 and TRBJ1-1; D remains unclear. Trimming cost V 0 bases and J 1 base, with 10 bases left between them. Germline CDR1 and CDR2: SGHRS and YFSETQ. This CDR3 comprises 15 residues. Written as DNA, the CDR3 is TGCGCCAGCAGCTTGGATAGAATCCCGAACACTGAAGCTTTCTTT. Encoded protein: CASSLDRIPNTEAFF.

This clone was found a few times. This rearrangement joins TRBV6-5 to TRBJ2-3, with 7 bases lining up with TRBD1. Trimming at V came to 3 bases and at J to 10 bases, leaving 13 bases not matched to a gene. This CDR3 contains 15 residues. Per the germline V gene, CDR1 is MNHEY and CDR2 is SVGAGI. The CDR3, as DNA: TGTGCCAGCAGTTATTTGAGACAGGGCGAGAGGGCGCAGTATTTT. It is translated as CASSYLRQGERAQYF.

This clone was seen only a few times. At one of its ends the junction is not consistent with the germline gene, which may arise from a read error. The CDR3 coding sequence is TGTGCTAGCAGCTTGAGTCGCTCGACAGATACGCAGTATTTT. Residues: CASSLSRSTDTQYF. The V call is TRBV7-7, the J call TRBJ2-3; D is uncertain. The CDR3 covers 14 residues. Germline-derived CDR1 and CDR2 are SSHAT and FNYEAQ (reference sequence). The full variable domain, its missing parts supplied by reference TRBV7-7 and TRBJ2-3, is GAGVSQSPRYKVTKRGQDVTLRCDPISSHATLYWYQQALGQGPEFLTYFNYEAQPDKSGLPSDRFSAERPEGSISTLTIQRTEQRDSAMYRCASSLSRSTDTQYFGPGTRLTVL.